The present entry profiles one T cell receptor (beta chain) with its context. Trimming left V 1 base short and J 1 base short, with 7 bases between. The CDR3 is 14 amino acids. Germline-derived CDR1 and CDR2 are SEHNR and FQNEAQ (reference sequence). This entry belongs to a study of T-cell memory formation after mild COVID-19. TCRdb used MiXCR to reprocess the 5' RACE reads, holding one entry per CDR3 protein. The sample has about 350,000 distinct CDR3 sequences, about an eighth seen once. Material for sequencing was PBMCs or a T cell subset sorted from them (not recorded which). This TCR was sampled from a man between 18 and 29 years old who had mild COVID-19 (a few samples of this study predate the infection). Cell type and time point are not known. V is TRBV7-9 and J is TRBJ2-5; D call uncertain. CDR3 loop: CASSLGHPQETQYF. The CDR3 nucleotides read TGTGCCAGCAGCTTAGGGCATCCCCAAGAGACCCAGTACTTC.